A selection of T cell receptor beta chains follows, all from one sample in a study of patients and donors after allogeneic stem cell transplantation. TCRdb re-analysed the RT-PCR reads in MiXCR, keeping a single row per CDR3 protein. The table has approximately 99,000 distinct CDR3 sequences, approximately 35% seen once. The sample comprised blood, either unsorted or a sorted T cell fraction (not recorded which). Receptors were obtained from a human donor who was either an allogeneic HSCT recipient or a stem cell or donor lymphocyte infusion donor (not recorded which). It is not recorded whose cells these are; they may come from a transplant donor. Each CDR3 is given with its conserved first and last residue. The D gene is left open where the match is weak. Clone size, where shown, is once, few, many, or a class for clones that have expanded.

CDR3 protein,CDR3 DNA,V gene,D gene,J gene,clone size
CASSLVTGGRSPLHF,TGTGCCAGCAGCTTAGTCACGGGGGGCAGATCACCCCTCCACTTT,TRBV11-2,-,TRBJ1-6,few
CAISELSTDTQYF,TGTGCCATCAGTGAGTTGAGCACAGATACGCAGTATTTT,TRBV10-3,-,TRBJ2-3,-
CAISGGGPGTGELFF,TGTGCCATCAGTGGAGGAGGGCCGGGCACCGGGGAGCTGTTTTTT,TRBV10-3,-,TRBJ2-2,-
CASSDIYSNQPQHF,TGTGCCAGCAGCGACATTTATAGCAATCAGCCCCAGCATTTT,TRBV3-1,-,TRBJ1-5,-
CSVARGSANYGYTF,TGCAGCGTTGCCAGGGGTTCCGCTAACTATGGCTACACCTTC,TRBV29-1,-,TRBJ1-2,few
CASSQVGPYNEQFF,TGTGCCAGCAGCCAAGTGGGACCCTACAATGAGCAGTTCTTC,TRBV3-1,-,TRBJ2-1,-
CSALTDTQYF,TGCAGTGCGCTCACAGATACGCAGTATTTT,TRBV20-1,-,TRBJ2-3,many
CASSLTQRLPEQFF,TGTGCCAGCAGCTTAACACAAAGGTTGCCTGAGCAGTTCTTC,TRBV13,-,TRBJ2-1,-
CASQHLLTGELFF,TGTGCCAGCCAACACCTACTGACCGGGGAGCTGTTTTTT,TRBV14,-,TRBJ2-2,once
CASSHHSGGQETQYF,TGTGCCAGCAGCCACCATAGCGGGGGCCAAGAGACCCAGTACTTC,TRBV12-3/TRBV12-4,TRBD2,TRBJ2-5,-
CSARRQPDTQYF,TGCAGTGCTAGACGCCAGCCGGATACGCAGTATTTT,TRBV20-1,-,TRBJ2-3,-
CASSYERASTDTQYF,TGTGCCAGCAGTTATGAGAGGGCTAGCACAGATACGCAGTATTTT,TRBV12-3/TRBV12-4,-,TRBJ2-3,-
CASSPRREGNNEQFF,TGTGCCAGCTCACCACGGCGGGAGGGAAACAATGAGCAGTTCTTC,TRBV18,TRBD2,TRBJ2-1,-
CSATHKAKNIQYF,TGCAGTGCTACCCACAAAGCCAAAAACATTCAGTACTTC,TRBV20-1,-,TRBJ2-4,-
CSVASGHEQYF,TGCAGCGTTGCCTCAGGGCACGAGCAGTACTTC,TRBV29-1,-,TRBJ2-7,-